Listed below are T cell receptor beta chains from one sample, sequenced in a study of shared clonotypes between healthy human individuals. Data came from immunoSEQ multiplex PCR; TCRdb stores just in-frame clones and leaves some out. The data hold a few hundred thousand clones, with roughly 70% observed a single time. Sequencing input: memory CD4+ T cells sorted from blood. These receptors all come from a man aged 25-45 years in good health. Both conserved end residues are part of each CDR3. The D gene is left open where the match is weak. The size of a clone is reported for some rows only, either as once, few or many, or as a class for expanded clones.

v_gene	d_gene	abundance	j_gene	CDR3nt	CDR3aa
TRBV27	NA	many	TRBJ1-1	TGTGCCAGCAGTTCTTGGAACACTGAAGCTTTCTTT	CASSSWNTEAFF
TRBV5-1	TRBD1	once	TRBJ2-7	TGCGCCAGCAGCTTGGTGGGACAGTCCCCCTACGAGCAGTACTTC	CASSLVGQSPYEQYF
TRBV28	TRBD1	NA	TRBJ2-7	TGTGCCAGCAGTGCGAGCGACAGGGGGGCCTCCTACGAGCAGTACTTC	CASSASDRGASYEQYF
TRBV19	NA	once	TRBJ2-7	TGTGCCAGTAGTATCAGGGACTCCTACGAGCAGTACTTC	CASSIRDSYEQYF
TRBV10-1	NA	NA	TRBJ2-1	TGCGCCAGCAGTGGGGGACCCTTCAATGAGCAGTTCTTC	CASSGGPFNEQFF
TRBV7-2	NA	NA	TRBJ2-1	TGTGCCAGCAGCTTAATCCGGAGTAGTGAGTTCTTC	CASSLIRSSEFF
TRBV7-9	NA	NA	TRBJ2-5	TGTGCCAGCAGCTTCGCCAGGAGGGGCGGAGAGACCCAGTACTTC	CASSFARRGGETQYF
TRBV7-2	NA	NA	TRBJ2-3	TGTGCCAGCAGCTTAGATCGGTCGACAGGCACAGATACGCAGTATTTT	CASSLDRSTGTDTQYF
TRBV6-5	NA	NA	TRBJ2-5	TGTGCCGCCAAGACTCCCAGGAGGGAAGAGACCCAGTACTTC	CAAKTPRREETQYF
TRBV7-2	NA	NA	TRBJ1-5	TGTGCCAGCGGGAGGGAAGCCAAAGGAGGCAATCAGCCCCAGCATTTT	CASGREAKGGNQPQHF
TRBV16	TRBD2	NA	TRBJ2-7	TGTGCCAGCAGACGGGAGGGCCGGGACGAGCAGTACTTC	CASRREGRDEQYF
TRBV19	TRBD2	NA	TRBJ2-1	TGTGCCAGTAGCAGAACACTAGCGGGAGGGTACAATGAGCAGTTCTTC	CASSRTLAGGYNEQFF
TRBV5-3	TRBD2	few	TRBJ2-5	TGTGCCAGAAGCTTGGCTGAGGTAGCGGGAGTGTTGGTGGAGACCCAGTACTTC	CARSLAEVAGVLVETQYF
TRBV20-1	NA	many	TRBJ2-1	TGCAGTGCCCCGGATCGGTATGAGCAGTTCTTC	CSAPDRYEQFF
TRBV5-4	NA	few	TRBJ2-1	TGTGCCAGCAGCTTGTCGGCGGGGAGGTCCTACAATGAGCAGTTCTTC	CASSLSAGRSYNEQFF
TRBV27	NA	NA	TRBJ2-7	TGTGCCAGCAGCCTGACAGGCTCCTACGAGCAGTACTTC	CASSLTGSYEQYF
TRBV28	NA	NA	TRBJ1-1	TGTGCCAGCAGTTCAGCAGGGATCACTGAAGCTTTCTTT	CASSSAGITEAFF
TRBV28	TRBD1	few	TRBJ2-4	TGTGCCAGCAGTCCGGACAGGGGGCGACACATTCAGTACTTC	CASSPDRGRHIQYF
TRBV19	NA	NA	TRBJ2-6	TGTGCCAGTGGCCGATCCATAACAGGTATCTCTGGGGCCAACGTCCTGACTTTC	CASGRSITGISGANVLTF
TRBV11-1	NA	NA	TRBJ1-1	TGTGCCAGCAGCTTATTTCGTCTCACTGAAGCTTTCTTT	CASSLFRLTEAFF
TRBV7-9	NA	NA	TRBJ2-7	TGTGCCAGCAGCTTATCCCCCTCGCGGTACGAGCAGTACTTC	CASSLSPSRYEQYF
TRBV6-5	NA	NA	TRBJ2-7	TGTGCCAGCAGGGCACCCGGGTCTCGGGGCTACGAGCAGTACTTC	CASRAPGSRGYEQYF
TRBV15	NA	NA	TRBJ2-5	TGTGCCACCAGCAGAGCTCAGGGTGGGGTAGAGACCCAGTACTTC	CATSRAQGGVETQYF
TRBV12-5	NA	NA	TRBJ2-1	TGTGCTAGTGGTTTGGCTAGCGCTTTAAATGAGCAGTTCTTC	CASGLASALNEQFF
TRBV19	TRBD2	few	TRBJ2-3	TGTGCCAGTAGTATTACTAGCGGGAGCTCAGATACGCAGTATTTT	CASSITSGSSDTQYF
TRBV6-1	TRBD2	NA	TRBJ2-7	TGTGCCAGCAGATTCCGCATAGCGGGAGTTCACGAGCAGTACTTC	CASRFRIAGVHEQYF